This TCR beta chain was obtained from a study of cytomegalovirus exposure and HLA in healthy donors. Study results and caveats: An assumption of roughly uniform sequencing depth across donors underlay the presence/absence analyses. Several of the most significant clusters appeared linked to common viral pathogens, based on a later analysis. A later analysis linked a missense variant in DCLRE1C to the trimming of TCR beta V and J genes.

The PCR contained 60 Vbeta and 13 Jbeta primers. The table came from immunoSEQ multiplex PCR; TCRdb's copy has only in-frame clones and leaves some out. The sample lists 110,000 to 150,000 clones, 60% to 85% seen once, with 7% in the top ten. The donors comprised healthy bone marrow donors. The CDR3 totals 14 residues. CDR1 is SGHDT, CDR2 YYEEEE, per germline. The germline V and J ends were trimmed by 2 bases and 7 bases, with 10 bases remaining between them. Concerning this clone: What it binds is not known.

This sequence originates from a man younger than 40 in good health and CMV-seronegative. The sequenced material came from PBMCs. The chain combines TRBV5-6 with TRBJ1-6; D is possibly TRBD1 (6 bases). CDR3 amino acids: CASSFTGWNSPLHF. CDR3 DNA sequence: TGTGCCAGCAGCTTTACAGGGTGGAATTCACCCCTCCACTTT.